The 10 T cell receptor beta chains reported below all come from one sample, sequenced in a study of blood T cell repertoires in COVID-19. Using immunoSEQ multiplex PCR, the repertoire was profiled, and TCRdb retains in-frame clones only, with some absent. This sample yields under 85,000 clones, of which about 81% are seen a single time; about a sixth belongs to the top ten. The sample consisted of peripheral blood. The receptor source for this set is a man older than 75 with acute or convalescent COVID-19.

This clone was observed a single time. The sample carries other DNA sequences with the same CDR3. This chain links TRBV6-5 with TRBJ1-2, with 7 bases identical to TRBD1. CDR1 is MNHEY and CDR2 is SVGAGI in the germline V gene. The CDR3 consists of 13 residues. J gave up 4 bases and V 7 bases, and 6 bases lay outside the gene matches. The CDR3 nucleotides are TGTGCCAGCACCCCAGGGGGAGTCTATGGCTACACCTTC. It is translated as CASTPGGVYGYTF.

The chain uses TRBV5-4 and TRBJ2-1; D is undetermined. Germline V gene lookup returns CDR1 SGHNT and CDR2 YYREEE (reference sequence). With 3 bases removed from V and 8 bases from J, the gap between germline ends came to 6 bases. The CDR3 spans 11 residues. CDR3 bases: TGTGCCAGCAGCTATGCGGATGAGCAGTTCTTC. It specifies CASSYADEQFF.

J is TRBJ1-1 and V is TRBV5-1, with a tentative D call TRBD1 (5 bases). V gave up 0 bases and J gave up 5 bases, with 11 bases separating them. Germline V CDR1 and CDR2: SGHRS, YFSETQ. This CDR3 spans 14 amino acids. The CDR3, as DNA: TGCGCCAGCAGCTTGGAAAGGAGGGGAACTGAAGCTTTCTTT. The encoded protein is CASSLERRGTEAFF.

The chain joins TRBV6-1 to TRBJ1-3, with a weak D call TRBD1 (6 bases). This CDR3 contains 13 residues. The V and J ends lost 4 bases and 12 bases respectively, with 16 bases between them. Germline CDR1 and CDR2: MNHNS and SASEGT. The CDR3 here is CASSGANRVSIYF. In DNA form, the CDR3 reads TGTGCCAGCAGTGGAGCTAACAGGGTCAGCATATATTTT.

DNA of the CDR3: TGCGCCAGCAGCTTGAGACAGGAATACACCGGGGAGCTGTTTTTT. Residues: CASSLRQEYTGELFF. The chain is built from TRBV5-1 and TRBJ2-2; possibly TRBD1 for D (6 bases). CDR3 size: 15 residues. Per germline, CDR1 SGHRS and CDR2 YFSETQ. V was clipped by 1 base and J by 3 bases, with 10 bases between them. Supplemented by reference TRBV5-1 and TRBJ2-2, the full variable domain reads KAGVTQTPRYLIKTRGQQVTLSCSPISGHRSVSWYQQTPGQGLQFLFEYFSETQRNKGNFPGRFSGRQFSNSRSEMNVSTLELGDSALYLCASSLRQEYTGELFFGEGSRLTVL.

The genes are TRBV19 and TRBJ2-7; TRBD1 matches at 9 bases. Germline assignment: CDR1 LNHDA and CDR2 SQIVND (reference sequence). The CDR3 totals 15 residues. After removal of 3 bases from V and 3 bases from J, the junction contained 6 bases not matched to a gene. The CDR3 coding sequence is TGTGCCAGTAGTATCCCCGCGGACAGGGGCTACGAGCAGTACTTC. Amino acid sequence: CASSIPADRGYEQYF.

This clone was detected once. The gene calls are TRBV4-3 and TRBJ1-1; maybe TRBD1 (5 bases). This CDR3 region has 13 residues. Germline V gene data show CDR1 as LGHNA and CDR2 as YSLEER. V lost 3 bases to trimming and J lost 14 bases, with 19 bases between them. In nucleotides, the CDR3 is TGCGCCAGCAGCCAGCGAATTGAGACAGATAAATTCTTT. Protein product: CASSQRIETDKFF.

The rearrangement links TRBV5-1 to TRBJ2-7; possible D gene TRBD1, 5 bases. V shed 0 bases and J shed 1 base, with 11 bases lying between them. CDR1 is SGHRS, CDR2 YFSETQ, per germline. The CDR3 runs to 15 residues. CDR3 loop: CASSLEDAGSYEQYF. CDR3 nucleotide sequence: TGCGCCAGCAGCTTGGAAGATGCAGGGTCCTACGAGCAGTACTTC.

This chain joins TRBV3-1 (or the pseudogene TRBV3-2) and TRBJ2-2, with D perhaps matching TRBD2 (5 bases). The germline V gene encodes CDR1 LGHDT and CDR2 YNNKEL (reference sequence). CDR3 length: 15 residues. Trimming removed 4 bases at V and 3 bases at J, with 12 bases between. CDR3 loop: CASSLRDTYTGELFF. The CDR3 bases are TGTGCCAGCAGCCTCCGGGATACTTACACCGGGGAGCTGTTTTTT.

V usage is TRBV5-8 and J usage is TRBJ1-4, with 7 bases identical to TRBD1. CDR1 and CDR2 from the germline V gene are SGHTS and YDEGEE. The CDR3 is 16 residues long. V was clipped by 3 bases and J by 8 bases; unmatched bases: 13. Here the CDR3 DNA reads TGTGCCAGCAGCTATGACCAGACAGGGACGCGGGAAAAACTGTTTTTT. This encodes CASSYDQTGTREKLFF.